This passage covers 29 T cell receptor beta chains from one sample sequenced in a study of control samples from healthy donors and cancer patients. Repertoires were generated with immunoSEQ multiplex PCR, while TCRdb's copy carries only in-frame clones and drops some. The sample has more than 70,000 clones, roughly nine tenths seen once. Sequences were obtained from blood. The receptors were gathered from a woman aged 25 to 39 in good health.

This chain uses TRBV2 with TRBJ1-5; 11 positions agree with TRBD1. Germline trimming cut 5 bases from V and 1 base from J; bases unmatched to any gene: 10. CDR3 length equals 18 residues. CDR1 is SNHLY and CDR2 is FYNNEI in the germline V gene. The chain's CDR3 is CASSISGTGGRSNQPQHF. In DNA, the CDR3 is TGTGCCAGCAGTATTAGTGGGACAGGGGGACGGAGCAATCAGCCCCAGCATTTT. Full variable domain (outside the CDR3, taken from reference TRBV2 and TRBJ1-5): EPEVTQTPSHQVTQMGQEVILRCVPISNHLYFYWYRQILGQKVEFLVSFYNNEISEKSEIFDDQFSVERPDGSNFTLKIRSTKLEDSAMYFCASSISGTGGRSNQPQHFGDGTRLSIL.

CDR3 amino acids: CASSIGVVSNNEQFF. CDR3 DNA sequence: TGTGCCAGCAGCATCGGGGTCGTCTCAAACAATGAGCAGTTCTTC. V gene TRBV9 combines with J gene TRBJ2-1; the D gene is possibly TRBD2 (5 bases). CDR3 length: 15 amino acids. The germline V gene encodes CDR1 SGDLS and CDR2 YYNGEE. Trimming shortened V by 4 bases and J by 5 bases, and 16 bases separated the two germline ends.

The chain uses TRBV6-6 and TRBJ1-5, with D possibly TRBD1 on 6 matching bases. In germline, CDR1 is MNHNY, CDR2 SVGAGI (reference sequence). Trimming cost V 6 bases and J 5 bases, with 17 bases left between them. The CDR3 length is 15 residues. For the CDR3, the DNA is TGTGCCAGCAGCAACCACCAGGACAGAGATCAGCCCCAGCATTTT. Amino acids: CASSNHQDRDQPQHF.

The V gene is TRBV11-2, the J gene TRBJ1-3; 8 bases line up with TRBD1. V lost 6 bases, J lost 0 bases, and 7 bases stayed unmatched. CDR1 is SGHAT, CDR2 FQNNGV, per germline. The CDR3 consists of 16 residues. The CDR3 protein is CASSPTGGSSGNTIYF. CDR3 DNA: TGTGCCAGCAGTCCTACAGGGGGATCCTCTGGAAACACCATATATTTT. The complete variable domain, with remaining parts taken from reference TRBV11-2 and TRBJ1-3, reads EAGVAQSPRYKIIEKRQSVAFWCNPISGHATLYWYQQILGQGPKLLIQFQNNGVVDDSQLPKDRFSAERLKGVDSTLKIQPAKLEDSAVYLCASSPTGGSSGNTIYFGEGSWLTVV.

The chain links TRBV5-1 to TRBJ1-2; 10 nucleotides agree with TRBD1. The CDR3 has 14 amino acids. Germline V gives CDR1 SGHRS, CDR2 YFSETQ. Unmatched junction bases numbered 2, after V lost 4 bases and J lost 2 bases. CDR3 nucleotides: TGCGCCAGCAGCGAGGGACAGGGGAACTATGGCTACACCTTC. It codes for CASSEGQGNYGYTF.

As for this clone: At one end the junction does not follow the germline gene, possibly because of a read error. This chain joins TRBV7-9 and TRBJ2-3; TRBD2 aligns across 10 bases. The CDR3 is made up of 15 amino acids. Germline V gene sequence: CDR1 SEHNR, CDR2 FQNEAQ (reference sequence). The CDR3 sequence is CASSLAGALTDTQYF. The DNA of the CDR3 is TGTGCCAGCAGCCTAGCGGGAGCTCTCACAGATACGCAGTATTTT.

This clone was counted a single time. This chain connects TRBV10-3 to TRBJ2-7; 8 bases map to TRBD2. The V gene end was trimmed by 11 bases and the J gene end by 1 base; junction bases not matched to a gene: 10. The CDR3 has 14 amino acids. In germline, CDR1 is ENHRY, CDR2 SYGVKD. The CDR3 reads CASGGDSGSYEQYF. For the CDR3, the DNA is TGTGCCTCGGGGGGGGATAGCGGGTCCTACGAGCAGTACTTC.

This clone was seen a single time. V usage is TRBV18 and J usage is TRBJ2-7, with 7 bases matching TRBD1. In germline, CDR1 is KGHSH, CDR2 LQKENI. The V gene end was trimmed by 1 base and the J gene end by 6 bases; junction bases not matched to a gene: 3. This CDR3 contains 13 residues. The CDR3 DNA follows: TGTGCCAGCTCACCACAGGGGGCTGGCGAGCAGTACTTC. This sequence encodes CASSPQGAGEQYF.

The chain combines TRBV7-9 with TRBJ1-2; 9 positions agree with TRBD1. Germline V gene lookup returns CDR1 SEHNR and CDR2 FQNEAQ (reference sequence). V lost 5 bases to trimming and J lost 6 bases; unmatched junction nucleotides: 16. This CDR3 has 17 amino acids. The CDR3 loop is CASSPPGQGNPTNGYTF. DNA for the CDR3: TGTGCCAGCAGCCCACCGGGACAGGGAAATCCAACTAATGGCTACACCTTC.

The chain recombines TRBV30 with TRBJ1-1; unclear D gene. The CDR3 is made up of 12 amino acids. Trimming pared 0 bases from V and 0 bases from J, leaving 2 bases between. From germline, CDR1 is GTSNPN and CDR2 SVGIG (reference sequence). For the CDR3, the DNA is TGTGCCTGGAGTGTATTGAACACTGAAGCTTTCTTT. It specifies CAWSVLNTEAFF.

The chain couples TRBV14 to TRBJ1-2, with a tentative D call TRBD1 (6 bases). Germline values: CDR1 SGHDN, CDR2 FVKESK. CDR3 length: 17 residues. Trimming shortened V by 4 bases and J by 4 bases, and 22 bases separated the two germline ends. As DNA, the CDR3 is TGTGCCAGCAGCCCAGAACCGGGACAAGGAGCGAGCTATGGCTACACCTTC. Translation gives CASSPEPGQGASYGYTF. Looking up the rest from reference TRBV14 and TRBJ1-2 gives the full variable domain: EAGVTQFPSHSVIEKGQTVTLRCDPISGHDNLYWYRRVMGKEIKFLLHFVKESKQDESGMPNNRFLAERTGGTYSTLKVQPAELEDSGVYFCASSPEPGQGASYGYTFGSGTRLTVV.

The chain couples TRBV4-1 to TRBJ1-1, with 8 positions matching TRBD1. There are 13 residues in the CDR3. The V gene's germline CDR1 is MGHRA and CDR2 YSYEKL. J lost 8 bases, V lost 7 bases, and 9 bases had no gene match. The CDR3 nucleotides are TGCGCCAGCACCTCCCTCAGGGGGCGGGAAGCTTTCTTT. It is translated as CASTSLRGREAFF.

V gene TRBV3-1 (or the pseudogene TRBV3-2) combines with J gene TRBJ1-4, with no clear D. This CDR3 contains 14 residues. CDR1 and CDR2 (germline): LGHDT, YNNKEL (reference sequence). V dropped 4 bases and J dropped 6 bases, with 12 bases sitting between them. The CDR3 region has the DNA TGTGCCAGCAGCCCAACCGGGCTTCATGAAAAACTGTTTTTT. Protein: CASSPTGLHEKLFF.

V and J are TRBV24-1 and TRBJ2-7, with 8 bases aligning to TRBD2. V lost 3 bases and J lost 0; bases outside the gene matches: 6. The CDR3 extends over 16 amino acids. The germline V gene has CDR1 KGHDR and CDR2 SFDVKD. CDR3 sequence reads: CATSDPNGGASYEQYF. The CDR3 DNA is TGTGCCACCAGTGATCCAAACGGGGGGGCCTCCTACGAGCAGTACTTC.

The chain uses TRBV3-1 (or the pseudogene TRBV3-2) and TRBJ2-3, with a tentative D call TRBD1 (6 bases). Germline CDR1 and CDR2: LGHDT and YNNKEL (reference sequence). This CDR3 is built from 15 residues. The V end was cut by 1 base, the J end by 7 bases, with 15 bases between. The CDR3 DNA sequence: TGTGCCAGCAGCCAAGGTGGGGGCCCAAGGAATACGCAGTATTTT. Its translation: CASSQGGGPRNTQYF.

The chain combines TRBV6-5 with TRBJ2-5, with D unclear. The germline V and J ends were trimmed by 6 bases and 4 bases, with 12 bases remaining between them. From germline, CDR1 is MNHEY and CDR2 SVGAGI. This CDR3 has 13 residues. The CDR3 here is CASSPPQRETQYF. In DNA form, the CDR3 reads TGTGCCAGCAGCCCCCCACAGCGAGAGACCCAGTACTTC.

V gene TRBV15 combines with J gene TRBJ1-4; D uncertain. Germline V CDR1 and CDR2: LNHNV, YYDKDF (reference sequence). The V end was cut by 0 bases, the J end by 0 bases, with 5 bases between. The CDR3 is 15 amino acids. The CDR3 loop is CATSRDGSTNEKLFF. The DNA of the CDR3 is TGTGCCACCAGCAGAGATGGGTCAACTAATGAAAAACTGTTTTTT.

The rearrangement links TRBV28 to TRBJ1-1; D is unresolved. With 5 bases removed from V and 3 bases from J, the gap between germline ends came to 13 bases. This CDR3 has 14 amino acids. The germline gives CDR1 MDHEN, CDR2 SYDVKM. CDR3 sequence: CASSLPMRYTEAFF. CDR3 bases: TGTGCCAGCAGTCTACCTATGAGGTACACTGAAGCTTTCTTT.

The chain has TRBV15 and TRBJ2-7; no definite D call. The germline gives CDR1 LNHNV, CDR2 YYDKDF (reference sequence). V lost 1 base, J lost 0 bases, and 10 bases lay in between. The length of the CDR3 is 15 residues. CDR3 loop: CATSRARTASYEQYF. The CDR3 region has the DNA TGTGCCACCAGCAGAGCCCGGACGGCCTCCTACGAGCAGTACTTC. The whole variable domain, filled in from reference TRBV15 and TRBJ2-7, reads DAMVIQNPRYQVTQFGKPVTLSCSQTLNHNVMYWYQQKSSQAPKLLFHYYDKDFNNEADTPDNFQSRRPNTSFCFLDIRSPGLGDTAMYLCATSRARTASYEQYFGPGTRLTVT.

CDR3 sequence (DNA): TGTGCCAGCAGGGACAAGGGGAGAGGGACTGAAGCTTTCTTT. It codes for CASRDKGRGTEAFF. The chain uses TRBV2 and TRBJ1-1, with D possibly TRBD1 on 5 matching bases. Germline lookup yields CDR1 SNHLY and CDR2 FYNNEI. The CDR3 runs to 14 residues. Deletions cut 6 bases from V and 5 bases from J, with 16 bases between. The entire variable domain, with the rest obtained from reference TRBV2 and TRBJ1-1, is as follows: EPEVTQTPSHQVTQMGQEVILRCVPISNHLYFYWYRQILGQKVEFLVSFYNNEISEKSEIFDDQFSVERPDGSNFTLKIRSTKLEDSAMYFCASRDKGRGTEAFFGQGTRLTVV.

V gene TRBV6-5 combines with J gene TRBJ1-1; TRBD1 agrees at 8 bases. Per the germline V gene, CDR1 is MNHEY and CDR2 is SVGAGI. This CDR3 is built from 14 residues. The V and J ends lost 6 bases and 3 bases, in that order; junction bases with no gene match: 6. The CDR3 bases are TGTGCCAGCAGGAGTCGACAGGGGCACACTGAAGCTTTCTTT. Protein: CASRSRQGHTEAFF.

The chain is built from TRBV6-5 and TRBJ2-3; 8 bases are shared with TRBD2. CDR3 length: 15 residues. Per the germline V gene, CDR1 is MNHEY and CDR2 is SVGAGI. V dropped 2 bases and J dropped 3; count of bases not matched to a gene: 4. The CDR3 spells CASSYGASGTDTQYF. The CDR3 nucleotides read TGTGCCAGCAGTTACGGGGCTAGCGGGACAGATACGCAGTATTTT.

A few counts support this clone. V usage is TRBV28 and J usage is TRBJ1-1, with TRBD1 matching over 7 bases. V shed 7 bases, J shed 5 bases, and the junction held 13 bases outside the gene matches. The CDR3 sequence is 15 residues long. The germline V gene encodes CDR1 MDHEN and CDR2 SYDVKM. Here the CDR3 reads CASNRDRVLRTEAFF. The DNA of the CDR3 is TGTGCCAGCAATCGAGACAGGGTATTGAGGACTGAAGCTTTCTTT. The full variable domain, rest sourced from reference TRBV28 and TRBJ1-1, is DVKVTQSSRYLVKRTGEKVFLECVQDMDHENMFWYRQDPGLGLRLIYFSYDVKMKEKGDIPEGYSVSREKKERFSLILESASTNQTSMYLCASNRDRVLRTEAFFGQGTRLTVV.

This chain joins TRBV27 and TRBJ1-6, with unresolved D. Germline V gives CDR1 MNHEY, CDR2 SMNVEV (reference sequence). This CDR3 comprises 13 residues. Trimming removed 6 bases at V and 8 bases at J, with 11 bases between. The DNA of the CDR3 is TGTGCCAGCAGGGTCGCGGAGCATTCACCCCTCCACTTT. Protein product: CASRVAEHSPLHF.

The V call is TRBV28, the J call TRBJ2-7; no reliable D call. CDR3 length equals 11 residues. V lost 5 bases to trimming and J lost 6 bases, with 8 bases between them. The germline CDR1 and CDR2 sequences are MDHEN and SYDVKM. This CDR3 is CASSLSSEQYF. The CDR3 DNA is TGTGCCAGCAGTCTCAGCTCCGAGCAGTACTTC.

The chain couples TRBV5-1 to TRBJ1-2, with D maybe TRBD1 (5 bases). Germline loops: CDR1 SGHRS, CDR2 YFSETQ. The CDR3 contains 13 residues. Trimming cost V 2 bases and J 1 base, with 6 bases left between them. This CDR3 reads CASSFDSNYGYTF. The CDR3 coding sequence is TGCGCCAGCAGCTTTGACAGTAACTATGGCTACACCTTC.

V gene TRBV19 combines with J gene TRBJ1-1; 8 bases map to TRBD1. The CDR3 is 14 amino acids. In germline, CDR1 is LNHDA, CDR2 SQIVND (reference sequence). V lost 6 bases and J lost 5; bases outside the gene matches: 8. The CDR3 DNA sequence: TGTGCCAGTAGCTCACAGGGGGTCGGTACTGAAGCTTTCTTT. Its translation is CASSSQGVGTEAFF. Full variable domain (missing parts from reference TRBV19 and TRBJ1-1): DGGITQSPKYLFRKEGQNVTLSCEQNLNHDAMYWYRQDPGQGLRLIYYSQIVNDFQKGDIAEGYSVSREKKESFPLTVTSAQKNPTAFYLCASSSQGVGTEAFFGQGTRLTVV.

This chain uses TRBV30 with TRBJ1-3; D gene uncertain. CDR3 length equals 13 residues. Germline CDR1 and CDR2: GTSNPN and SVGIG (reference sequence). V was cut by 4 bases and J by 8 bases, with 15 bases left in between. The DNA of the CDR3 is TGTGCCTGGAACGGTGCCGGAGGTTACACCATATATTTT. The encoded protein is CAWNGAGGYTIYF.

The CDR3 sequence: CASSGQPGQGIEAFF. CDR3 nucleotide sequence: TGCGCCAGCAGTGGACAACCGGGACAGGGCATTGAAGCTTTCTTT. The genes are TRBV10-2 and TRBJ1-1; 9 nucleotides match TRBD1. The germline V gene encodes CDR1 WSHSY and CDR2 SAAADI. CDR3 size: 15 residues. With 4 bases clipped from V and 7 bases from J, the junction kept 10 bases outside the gene matches.